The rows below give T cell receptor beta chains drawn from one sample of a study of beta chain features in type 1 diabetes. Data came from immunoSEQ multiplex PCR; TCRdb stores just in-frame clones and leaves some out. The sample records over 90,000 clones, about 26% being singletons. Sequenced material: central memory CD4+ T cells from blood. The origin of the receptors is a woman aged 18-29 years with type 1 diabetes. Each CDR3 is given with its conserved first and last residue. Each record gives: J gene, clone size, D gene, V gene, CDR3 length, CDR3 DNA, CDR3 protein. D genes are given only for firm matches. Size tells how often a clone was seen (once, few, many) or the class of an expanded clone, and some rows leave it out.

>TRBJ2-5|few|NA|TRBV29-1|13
TGCAGCGTAATTCAGGGGCTAGGAGAGACCCAGTACTTC
CSVIQGLGETQYF
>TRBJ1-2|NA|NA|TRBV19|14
TGTGCCACTATGAAGGAGGGAGGGAACTATGGCTACACCTTC
CATMKEGGNYGYTF
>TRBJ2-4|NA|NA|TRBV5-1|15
TGCGCCAGCGAGGAGGGCCTAGGGGCCAAAAACATTCAGTACTTC
CASEEGLGAKNIQYF
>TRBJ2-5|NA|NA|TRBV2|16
TGTGCCAGCAGGCCATCCTTACAGGGCCTTCAAGAGACCCAGTACTTC
CASRPSLQGLQETQYF
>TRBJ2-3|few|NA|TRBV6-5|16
TGTGCCAGCAGTTATTCCATGTCGGGTTCATCTGATACGCAGTATTTT
CASSYSMSGSSDTQYF
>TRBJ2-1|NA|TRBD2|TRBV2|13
TGTGCCAGCAGCGAATCCGCGGGGGGTGAGCAGTTCTTC
CASSESAGGEQFF
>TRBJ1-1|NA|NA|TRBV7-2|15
TGTGCCAGCAGCTTACAAGGCACGGGGGGCACTGAAGCTTTCTTT
CASSLQGTGGTEAFF
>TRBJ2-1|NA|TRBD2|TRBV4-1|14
TGCGCCAGCAGCCAGGGTTCTAGCGGGAGGGGGGGGATCTTC
CASSQGSSGRGGIF
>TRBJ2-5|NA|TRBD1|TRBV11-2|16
TGTGCCAGCAGCTTATGGGCGACAGGGAACCAAGAGACCCAGTACTTC
CASSLWATGNQETQYF
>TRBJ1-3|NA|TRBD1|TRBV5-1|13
TGCGCCAGCAGCCGGGACAGGGGAAACACCATATATTTT
CASSRDRGNTIYF
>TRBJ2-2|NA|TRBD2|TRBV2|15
TGTGCCAGTATCGGCAGGGAGGGCCCCACCGGGGAGCTGTTTTTT
CASIGREGPTGELFF
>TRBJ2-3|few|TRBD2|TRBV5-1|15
TGCGCCAGCAGCTTTACTAGCGGGACGATAGATACGCAGTATTTT
CASSFTSGTIDTQYF
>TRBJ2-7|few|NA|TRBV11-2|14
TGTGCCAGCAGCTTAGATAGCGGATACTACGAGCAGTACTTC
CASSLDSGYYEQYF
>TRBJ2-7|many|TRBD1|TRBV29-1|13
TGCAGCGTTGATAGGGGGACAGGCTACGAGCAGTACTTC
CSVDRGTGYEQYF
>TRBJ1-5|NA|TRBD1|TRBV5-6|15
TGTGCCAGCAGTCTCGGACAGGTTAGCAATCAGCCCCAGCATTTT
CASSLGQVSNQPQHF
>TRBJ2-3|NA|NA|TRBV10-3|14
TGTGCCATCAGCCGTGGTGGGAGTAAGGATACGCAGTATTTT
CAISRGGSKDTQYF
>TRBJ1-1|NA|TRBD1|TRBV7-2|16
TGTGCCAGCAGTCCGACGACTACAGGGGTGAGGGTTGAAGCTTTCTTT
CASSPTTTGVRVEAFF
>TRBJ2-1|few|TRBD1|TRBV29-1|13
TGCAGCGTTGATCGACAGGGATTCAATGAGCAGTTCTTC
CSVDRQGFNEQFF
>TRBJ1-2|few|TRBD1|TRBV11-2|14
TGTGCCAGCAGTCCCGGGACAGGGGGTTCTGGCTACACCTTC
CASSPGTGGSGYTF
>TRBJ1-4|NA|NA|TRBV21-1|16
TGTGCCAGCAGCAAAGCGGGGGCAGGGGGAGGTGAAAAACTGTTTTTT
CASSKAGAGGGEKLFF
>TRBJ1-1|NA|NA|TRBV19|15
TGTGCCAGTAGGGCCTTCGCGACGGGGAACACTGAAGCTTTCTTT
CASRAFATGNTEAFF
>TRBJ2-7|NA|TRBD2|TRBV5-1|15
TGCGCCAGCAGCTTGGCCGGGCGGGAGGAGACCGAGCAGTACTTC
CASSLAGREETEQYF
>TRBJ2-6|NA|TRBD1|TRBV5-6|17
TGTGCCAGCTCCCGGACAGGGTTAATGACTGGGGCCAACGTCCTGACTTTC
CASSRTGLMTGANVLTF
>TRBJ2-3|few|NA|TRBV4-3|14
TGCGCCAGCAGCCCCCGACAGATTTCTGATACGCAGTATTTT
CASSPRQISDTQYF
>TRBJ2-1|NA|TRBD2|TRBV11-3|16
TGTGCCAGCAGCCAAGGGCGGATTAGCGGGCTCTATGAGCAGTTCTTC
CASSQGRISGLYEQFF
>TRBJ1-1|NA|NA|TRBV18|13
TGTGCCAGCTCAGCAATCAGGGACACTGAAGCTTTCTTT
CASSAIRDTEAFF
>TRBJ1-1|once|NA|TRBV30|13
TGTGCCTGGAGGGCAGGGGTGGGCACTGAAGCTTTCTTT
CAWRAGVGTEAFF
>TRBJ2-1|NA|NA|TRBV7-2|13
TGTGCCAGCAGCTTTGGAGCGACTAATGAGCAGTTCTTC
CASSFGATNEQFF
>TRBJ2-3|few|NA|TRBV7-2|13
TGTGCCAGCAGCACCGGTCTCCCCGATACGCAGTATTTT
CASSTGLPDTQYF
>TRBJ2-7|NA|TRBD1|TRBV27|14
TGTGCCAGCCGCCGGGACAGGGTCGGCTACGAGCAGTACTTC
CASRRDRVGYEQYF
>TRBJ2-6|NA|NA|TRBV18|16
TGTGCCAGCTCACCGAGCATGAACTCTGGGGCCAACGTCCTGACTTTC
CASSPSMNSGANVLTF
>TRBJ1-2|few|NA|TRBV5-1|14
TGCGCCAGCAGCTTGGAAGGAGCTAACTATGGCTACACCTTC
CASSLEGANYGYTF
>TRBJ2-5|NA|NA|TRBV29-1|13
TGCAGCGTTGAAACCTCAGGACAAGAGACCCAGTACTTC
CSVETSGQETQYF
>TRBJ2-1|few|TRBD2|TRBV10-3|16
TGTGCCATCAGTGAGTCAGGTAGCGGGAGTTACAATGAGCAGTTCTTC
CAISESGSGSYNEQFF
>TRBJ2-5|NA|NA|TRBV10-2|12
TGCGCCAGCAGCCAGGGCACGGAGACCCAGTACTTC
CASSQGTETQYF
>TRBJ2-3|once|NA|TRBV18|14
TGTGCCAGCTCACCGATGGCCAACACAGATACGCAGTATTTT
CASSPMANTDTQYF
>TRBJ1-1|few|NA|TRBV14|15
TGTGCCAGCAGCCAAGATCCGGGACTCCTAACTGAAGCTTTCTTT
CASSQDPGLLTEAFF
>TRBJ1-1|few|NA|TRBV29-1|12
TGCAGCGTCAGACAGAAGAACACTGAAGCTTTCTTT
CSVRQKNTEAFF
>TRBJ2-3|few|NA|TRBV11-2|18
TGTGCCAGCAGCTTAGGTCGTACAGGGCGCAGGGGTACAGATACGCAGTATTTT
CASSLGRTGRRGTDTQYF
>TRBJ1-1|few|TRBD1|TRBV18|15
TGTGCCAGCTCGGCCGGACAGGGAATGAACACTGAAGCTTTCTTT
CASSAGQGMNTEAFF
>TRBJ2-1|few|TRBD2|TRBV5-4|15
TGTGCCAGCAGCCCTAGCGGGAGGGCCGGGAATGAGCAGTTCTTC
CASSPSGRAGNEQFF
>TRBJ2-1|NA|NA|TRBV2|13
TGTGCCAGCAGTGAAGGGAGGCAGAATGAGCAGTTCTTC
CASSEGRQNEQFF
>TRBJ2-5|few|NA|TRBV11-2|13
TGTGCCAGCAGCTTAGTCGCGGGGGAGACCCAGTACTTC
CASSLVAGETQYF
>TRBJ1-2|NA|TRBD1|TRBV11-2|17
TGTGCCAGCAGCTTTGCGACAGGGGGGCGACTCGACTATGGCTACACCTTC
CASSFATGGRLDYGYTF